One and the same sample provided the 22 T cell receptor beta chains below, sequenced in a study of shared clonotypes between healthy human individuals. Only in-frame clones appear in the TCRdb table, and some are missing; sequencing was by immunoSEQ multiplex PCR. Altogether 650,000 to 700,000 clones are present, less than 95% being singletons, with the ten largest covering 34%. The sequencing sample was made of memory CD8+ T cells from PBMCs. The subset: CD45RO+ cells pooled with CCR7-negative TemRA cells. Receptors originate from a man aged 18 to 29 in good health. Some clones in this sample may be carry-over from other donors' samples.

J is TRBJ2-3 and V is TRBV6-6; D is unresolved. V gave up 0 bases and J gave up 2 bases, with 12 bases separating them. The CDR3 contains 16 residues. The germline CDR1 and CDR2 sequences are MNHNY and SVGAGI (reference sequence). CDR3: CASSYSEADPTDTQYF. Written as DNA, the CDR3 is TGTGCCAGCAGTTACTCCGAGGCGGACCCCACAGATACGCAGTATTTT.

This clone was recorded once. The V and J genes are TRBV28 and TRBJ2-3; 9 nucleotides agree with TRBD1. From germline, CDR1 is MDHEN and CDR2 SYDVKM. There are 17 residues in the CDR3. Trimming cost V 5 bases and J 4 bases; bases outside gene matches: 13. The CDR3 sequence is CASSGVLEQGAADTQYF. CDR3 DNA: TGTGCCAGCAGTGGAGTCTTGGAACAGGGGGCGGCAGATACGCAGTATTTT.

This chain links TRBV27 with TRBJ2-7; D is uncertain. The length of the CDR3 is 14 residues. Trimming left V 1 base short and J 0 bases short, with 7 bases between. Germline V CDR1 and CDR2: MNHEY, SMNVEV (reference sequence). DNA of the CDR3: TGTGCCAGCAGTTTATTGGGCAACTCCTACGAGCAGTACTTC. It codes for CASSLLGNSYEQYF.

V usage is TRBV28 and J usage is TRBJ1-5; D possibly corresponds to TRBD1 (5 bases). CDR3 size: 15 residues. Trimming stripped 5 bases from V and 0 bases from J, with 11 bases between. Per the germline V gene, CDR1 is MDHEN and CDR2 is SYDVKM. As DNA, the CDR3 is TGTGCCAGCAGTCCCAGGGCTTATAGCAATCAGCCCCAGCATTTT. Its protein product is CASSPRAYSNQPQHF.

The table lists this clone with a few counts. This chain uses TRBV19 with TRBJ1-5; D is uncertain. The CDR3 extends over 14 amino acids. Germline lookup yields CDR1 LNHDA and CDR2 SQIVND (reference sequence). V lost 3 bases and J 6 bases, leaving 12 bases between the germline ends. This chain's CDR3 is CASSIGQEAQPQHF. In DNA form, the CDR3 reads TGTGCCAGTAGTATCGGCCAGGAGGCTCAGCCCCAGCATTTT.

The chain combines TRBV6-1 with TRBJ2-7; 8 bases align to TRBD2. The CDR3 extends over 17 amino acids. Germline loops: CDR1 MNHNS, CDR2 SASEGT. Germline trimming cut 2 bases from V and 3 bases from J; bases unmatched to any gene: 12. The CDR3 reads CASSEFPSGSTGYEQYF. The DNA of the CDR3 is TGTGCCAGCAGTGAATTTCCTAGCGGGTCCACAGGCTACGAGCAGTACTTC.

The V and J genes are TRBV5-1 and TRBJ2-1, with 12 bases identical to TRBD2. J gave up 9 bases and V 0 bases, and 10 bases lay outside the gene matches. Germline CDR1 SGHRS, CDR2 YFSETQ. The CDR3 sequence is 17 residues long. The CDR3 region is CASSLVSVASGRAEQFF. Written as DNA, the CDR3 is TGCGCCAGCAGCTTGGTCTCCGTGGCTAGCGGGAGGGCTGAGCAGTTCTTC.

V usage is TRBV7-9 and J usage is TRBJ1-4; TRBD1 might be the D (5 bases). The CDR3 has 12 residues. V was pared by 8 bases and J by 4 bases, with 8 bases between. CDR1 is SEHNR and CDR2 is FQNEAQ in the germline V gene (reference sequence). For the CDR3, the DNA is TGTGCCAGCGGGACCGATAATGAAAAACTGTTTTTT. Translation: CASGTDNEKLFF.

The gene calls are TRBV6-6 and TRBJ1-1, with 7 bases fitting TRBD1. J lost 7 bases, V lost 6 bases, and 5 bases had no gene match. This CDR3 contains 12 residues. CDR1 MNHNY and CDR2 SVGAGI come from the germline V gene (reference sequence). The CDR3 DNA reads as TGTGCCAGCAGCCACACAGGGGTTGAAGCTTTCTTT. This codes for CASSHTGVEAFF.

V and J are TRBV27 and TRBJ1-2; perhaps TRBD1 as D (6 bases). V was trimmed by 5 bases and J by 4 bases, leaving 23 bases between them. The CDR3 has 17 residues. Germline V gene lookup returns CDR1 MNHEY and CDR2 SMNVEV (reference sequence). DNA for the CDR3: TGTGCCAGCAGTCCCCGGGACATATACCTTAAACCCTATGGCTACACCTTC. It translates to CASSPRDIYLKPYGYTF.

This clone has just a few counts. The chain joins TRBV25-1 to TRBJ1-1; no definite D call. The CDR3 has 11 residues. In germline, CDR1 is MGHDK, CDR2 SYGVNS. V gave up 2 bases and J gave up 7 bases, with 5 bases separating them. CDR3 amino acids: CASSEVGEAFF. The CDR3 DNA sequence: TGTGCCAGCAGTGAAGTCGGTGAAGCTTTCTTT.

The rearrangement links TRBV7-9 to TRBJ1-4; D is perhaps TRBD1 (6 bases). Per the germline V gene, CDR1 is SEHNR and CDR2 is FQNEAQ (reference sequence). The CDR3 extends over 14 amino acids. Trimming took 5 bases from V and 13 from J, leaving 20 bases between them. CDR3 loop: CASSPEGDGRRLFF. In nucleotides, the CDR3 is TGTGCCAGCAGCCCGGAGGGGGACGGGAGGAGACTGTTTTTT.

This clone was observed at least ten times. V gene TRBV6-5 combines with J gene TRBJ2-7; no clear D gene. This CDR3 has 12 amino acids. Trimming shortened V by 6 bases and J by 4 bases, and 10 bases separated the two germline ends. Germline CDR1 and CDR2: MNHEY and SVGAGI. For the CDR3, the DNA is TGTGCCAGCAGATCCGACTGGTACGAGCAGTACTTC. This codes for CASRSDWYEQYF.

The chain joins TRBV11-2 to TRBJ2-7; TRBD1 might be the D (5 bases). V was cut by 5 bases and J by 1 base, with 6 bases left in between. This CDR3 has 12 residues. The germline gives CDR1 SGHAT, CDR2 FQNNGV. The CDR3 protein is CASSGASYEQYF. The CDR3 nucleotides are TGTGCCAGCAGCGGGGCTTCCTACGAGCAGTACTTC.

The chain joins TRBV9 to TRBJ2-2, with no clear D. The CDR3 sequence is 14 residues long. Trimming stripped 3 bases from V and 5 bases from J, with 11 bases between. Germline V gives CDR1 SGDLS, CDR2 YYNGEE. The CDR3 region has the DNA TGTGCCAGCAGCGGCCGGATATTTACCGGGGAGCTGTTTTTT. This gives the protein CASSGRIFTGELFF.

The rearrangement links TRBV9 to TRBJ2-7; D not certain. The CDR3 is 13 residues long. Germline CDR1 reads SGDLS; CDR2 reads YYNGEE. V lost 0 bases, J lost 6 bases, and 10 bases lay in between. The CDR3 sequence is CASSVDPRGEQYF. CDR3 nucleotide sequence: TGTGCCAGCAGCGTAGATCCCCGAGGCGAGCAGTACTTC.

This chain connects TRBV11-1 to TRBJ2-1; 12 bases map to TRBD1. CDR1 is SGHAT, CDR2 FQDESV, per germline (reference sequence). V lost 5 bases, J lost 8 bases, and 7 bases stayed unmatched. The CDR3 is 15 amino acids. This chain's CDR3 is CASSAGDRGLDEQFF. Written as DNA, the CDR3 is TGTGCCAGCAGCGCCGGGGACAGGGGGCTTGATGAGCAGTTCTTC. Combining the CDR3 with reference TRBV11-1 and TRBJ2-1 gives the whole variable domain EAEVAQSPRYKITEKSQAVAFWCDPISGHATLYWYRQILGQGPELLVQFQDESVVDDSQLPKDRFSAERLKGVDSTLKIQPAELGDSAMYLCASSAGDRGLDEQFFGPGTRLTVL.

This chain joins TRBV6-4 and TRBJ2-2, with TRBD2 matching over 15 bases. The ends lost 6 bases at V and 3 bases at J; junction bases unmatched: 14. CDR1 MRHNA and CDR2 SNTAGT come from the germline V gene. The CDR3 totals 20 residues. The CDR3 DNA is TGTGCCAGCAGCGCAAATCCGGGACTAGCGGGAGGCGATGACACCGGGGAGCTGTTTTTT. Its protein is CASSANPGLAGGDDTGELFF.

The chain couples TRBV10-1 to TRBJ1-1; no clear D gene. The CDR3 contains 14 residues. The germline V and J ends were trimmed by 2 bases and 0 bases, with 7 bases remaining between them. Germline V gene sequence: CDR1 WNHNN, CDR2 SYGVQD (reference sequence). The CDR3 region has the DNA TGCGCCAGCAGTGAGACGGGAATGAACACTGAAGCTTTCTTT. This translates into CASSETGMNTEAFF.

This rearrangement joins TRBV27 to TRBJ1-5; D remains unclear. Trimming pared 2 bases from V and 0 bases from J, leaving 14 bases between. Germline CDR1 reads MNHEY; CDR2 reads SMNVEV (reference sequence). The CDR3 contains 17 residues. CDR3: CASSLRFRGYSNQPQHF. The CDR3 DNA reads TGTGCCAGCAGTTTAAGGTTCCGGGGATATAGCAATCAGCCCCAGCATTTT.

This clone was picked up many times. Other nucleotide sequences from this sample produce the same CDR3. The chain links TRBV27 to TRBJ2-1; unclear D gene. Per the germline V gene, CDR1 is MNHEY and CDR2 is SMNVEV (reference sequence). Deletions cut 2 bases from V and 7 bases from J, with 12 bases between. The CDR3 loop spans 14 amino acids. The CDR3 protein is CASSLGGGVNEQFF. The CDR3 DNA is TGTGCCAGCAGTTTAGGCGGTGGGGTGAATGAGCAGTTCTTC.

The chain uses TRBV2 and TRBJ2-1, with D possibly TRBD1 on 6 matching bases. The germline gives CDR1 SNHLY, CDR2 FYNNEI. There are 16 residues in the CDR3. V was trimmed by 6 bases and J by 0 bases, leaving 15 bases between them. This CDR3 is CASRETGTSSYNEQFF. The CDR3 nucleotides read TGTGCCAGCAGAGAAACCGGGACAAGCTCCTACAATGAGCAGTTCTTC.